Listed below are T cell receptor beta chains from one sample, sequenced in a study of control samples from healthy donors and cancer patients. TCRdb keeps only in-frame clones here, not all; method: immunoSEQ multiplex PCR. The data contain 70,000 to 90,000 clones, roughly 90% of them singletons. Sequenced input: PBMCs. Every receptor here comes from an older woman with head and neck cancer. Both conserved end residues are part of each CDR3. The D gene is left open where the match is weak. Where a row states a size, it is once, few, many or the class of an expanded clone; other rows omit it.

CDR3 protein: CASSGSGTSGIRGQFF
CDR3 DNA: TGTGCCAGCAGCGGATCCGGGACTAGCGGGATAAGGGGGCAGTTCTTC
J gene: TRBJ2-1
clone size: NA
V gene: TRBV7-3
CDR3 length: 16
D gene: TRBD2

CDR3 protein: CASSQRASGKKTQYF
CDR3 DNA: TGTGCCAGCAGTCAGAGGGCTAGCGGGAAGAAGACCCAGTACTTC
J gene: TRBJ2-5
clone size: once
V gene: TRBV6-6
CDR3 length: 15
D gene: TRBD2

CDR3 protein: CASTSGVAGGFEQFF
CDR3 DNA: TGTGCCAGCACTTCAGGAGTAGCGGGAGGTTTTGAGCAGTTCTTC
J gene: TRBJ2-1
clone size: NA
V gene: TRBV28
CDR3 length: 15
D gene: TRBD2

CDR3 protein: CASSQDLTGDQFF
CDR3 DNA: TGTGCCAGCAGCCAAGATTTGACGGGAGACCAGTTCTTC
J gene: TRBJ2-1
clone size: NA
V gene: TRBV4-2
CDR3 length: 13
D gene: NA

CDR3 protein: CAWSVGIGNTIYF
CDR3 DNA: TGTGCCTGGAGTGTAGGGATCGGAAACACCATATATTTT
J gene: TRBJ1-3
clone size: NA
V gene: TRBV30
CDR3 length: 13
D gene: NA

CDR3 protein: CASSQDQGRVTDTQYF
CDR3 DNA: TGTGCCAGCAGCCAAGATCAGGGAAGGGTAACAGATACGCAGTATTTT
J gene: TRBJ2-3
clone size: NA
V gene: TRBV3-1/TRBV3-2
CDR3 length: 16
D gene: NA

CDR3 protein: CASSYTAGTGVYEQYF
CDR3 DNA: TGTGCCAGCAGTTACACGGCCGGGACAGGGGTCTACGAGCAGTACTTC
J gene: TRBJ2-7
clone size: NA
V gene: TRBV6-6
CDR3 length: 16
D gene: TRBD1

CDR3 protein: CASSTGLDSYEQYF
CDR3 DNA: TGTGCCAGCAGTACGGGACTGGATTCCTACGAGCAGTACTTC
J gene: TRBJ2-7
clone size: NA
V gene: TRBV6-7
CDR3 length: 14
D gene: NA

CDR3 protein: CAIREGPSAEAFF
CDR3 DNA: TGTGCCATCAGGGAGGGCCCATCGGCTGAAGCTTTCTTT
J gene: TRBJ1-1
clone size: once
V gene: TRBV10-3
CDR3 length: 13
D gene: NA

CDR3 protein: CASSTRTSGTHEQYF
CDR3 DNA: TGTGCCAGTAGTACCCGGACTAGCGGGACTCACGAGCAGTACTTC
J gene: TRBJ2-7
clone size: NA
V gene: TRBV19
CDR3 length: 15
D gene: TRBD2

CDR3 protein: CSVDRDRRGEQFF
CDR3 DNA: TGCAGCGTGGACCGGGACAGGAGGGGTGAGCAGTTCTTC
J gene: TRBJ2-1
clone size: NA
V gene: TRBV29-1
CDR3 length: 13
D gene: TRBD1

CDR3 protein: CASSDLGMNTEAFF
CDR3 DNA: TGTGCCAGCAGTGATTTGGGAATGAACACTGAAGCTTTCTTT
J gene: TRBJ1-1
clone size: NA
V gene: TRBV6-1
CDR3 length: 14
D gene: NA

CDR3 protein: CASSPWARDF
CDR3 DNA: TGTGCCAGCAGTCCTTGGGCACGCGACTTC
J gene: TRBJ1-2
clone size: NA
V gene: TRBV9
CDR3 length: 10
D gene: NA

CDR3 protein: CASRPLAASYNEQFF
CDR3 DNA: TGTGCCAGCAGGCCGCTAGCGGCCTCCTACAATGAGCAGTTCTTC
J gene: TRBJ2-1
clone size: NA
V gene: TRBV5-4
CDR3 length: 15
D gene: TRBD2

CDR3 protein: CASGGGLAAVQETQYF
CDR3 DNA: TGTGCCAGCGGAGGAGGTTTAGCGGCAGTCCAAGAGACCCAGTACTTC
J gene: TRBJ2-5
clone size: NA
V gene: TRBV2
CDR3 length: 16
D gene: NA

CDR3 protein: CASRGEGGSYNEQFF
CDR3 DNA: TGTGCCAGCAGGGGGGAGGGAGGTTCCTACAATGAGCAGTTCTTC
J gene: TRBJ2-1
clone size: NA
V gene: TRBV25-1
CDR3 length: 15
D gene: TRBD2

CDR3 protein: CAWSPGGNYGYTF
CDR3 DNA: TGTGCCTGGAGCCCGGGTGGAAACTATGGCTACACCTTC
J gene: TRBJ1-2
clone size: NA
V gene: TRBV30
CDR3 length: 13
D gene: NA

CDR3 protein: CAGNRDRGPNTEAFF
CDR3 DNA: TGTGCCGGCAACCGGGACAGGGGGCCGAACACTGAAGCTTTCTTT
J gene: TRBJ1-1
clone size: NA
V gene: TRBV2
CDR3 length: 15
D gene: TRBD1

CDR3 protein: CASSPPGTGLGYTF
CDR3 DNA: TGTGCCAGCAGCCCCCCCGGGACAGGGCTCGGCTACACCTTC
J gene: TRBJ1-2
clone size: NA
V gene: TRBV7-8
CDR3 length: 14
D gene: TRBD1

CDR3 protein: CASSPESRSYEQYF
CDR3 DNA: TGTGCCAGCAGCCCCGAGTCTAGGAGCTACGAGCAGTACTTC
J gene: TRBJ2-7
clone size: NA
V gene: TRBV7-6
CDR3 length: 14
D gene: NA

CDR3 protein: CASSLAARQVTGELFF
CDR3 DNA: TGTGCCAGCAGCTTAGCCGCCCGACAGGTCACCGGGGAGCTGTTTTTT
J gene: TRBJ2-2
clone size: NA
V gene: TRBV7-2
CDR3 length: 16
D gene: NA

CDR3 protein: CASSQERTAPYGYTF
CDR3 DNA: TGCGCCAGCAGCCAAGAACGGACGGCTCCCTATGGCTACACCTTC
J gene: TRBJ1-2
clone size: NA
V gene: TRBV4-3
CDR3 length: 15
D gene: NA

CDR3 protein: CASSRFAANEQFF
CDR3 DNA: TGTGCCAGCAGCCGATTCGCGGCAAATGAGCAGTTCTTC
J gene: TRBJ2-1
clone size: NA
V gene: TRBV7-8
CDR3 length: 13
D gene: NA

CDR3 protein: CASSEDRKQETQYF
CDR3 DNA: TGTGCCAGCAGCGAGGACAGAAAGCAAGAGACCCAGTACTTC
J gene: TRBJ2-5
clone size: once
V gene: TRBV9
CDR3 length: 14
D gene: NA

CDR3 protein: CATSSASGRAFYEQFF
CDR3 DNA: TGTGCCACCAGCAGCGCAAGCGGGAGGGCCTTCTATGAGCAGTTCTTC
J gene: TRBJ2-1
clone size: once
V gene: TRBV15
CDR3 length: 16
D gene: TRBD2